Below, 15 T cell receptor beta chains from the same sample are listed, as sequenced in a study of T cell responses to AZD1222 COVID-19 vaccine. Sequencing was performed with immunoSEQ multiplex PCR; in TCRdb, only in-frame clones are kept and a portion is missing. Among around 150,000 clones listed, 92% were seen once. Here the sequenced sample was peripheral blood, taken 28 days after the second AZD1222 dose. The receptor source for this set is an adult who received the AZD1222 COVID-19 vaccine.

The V call is TRBV28, the J call TRBJ2-6; 7 positions agree with TRBD1. The CDR3 runs to 17 residues. Germline CDR1 and CDR2: MDHEN and SYDVKM. The ends lost 1 base at V and 0 bases at J; junction bases unmatched: 3. The CDR3 DNA is TGTGCCAGCAGTTTATCCCGGGACAGCTCTGGGGCCAACGTCCTGACTTTC. It translates to CASSLSRDSSGANVLTF.

This chain uses TRBV10-3 with TRBJ1-2; perhaps TRBD1 as D (6 bases). V dropped 7 bases and J dropped 1 base, with 16 bases sitting between them. Germline lookup yields CDR1 ENHRY and CDR2 SYGVKD. The CDR3 is 15 residues long. This chain's CDR3 is CAITLALDSNYGYTF. The CDR3 DNA sequence: TGTGCCATCACCCTCGCCTTGGACAGTAACTATGGCTACACCTTC.

The chain joins TRBV4-1 to TRBJ2-3, with a weak D call TRBD2 (6 bases). V was pared by 3 bases and J by 5 bases, with 21 bases between. The CDR3 is 17 residues long. Germline V gene lookup returns CDR1 MGHRA and CDR2 YSYEKL. Written as DNA, the CDR3 is TGCGCCAGCAGCCAGAACCGGGGGACCGAGGGAGGAGATACGCAGTATTTT. Protein product: CASSQNRGTEGGDTQYF.

The rearrangement links TRBV27 to TRBJ2-2; D is possibly TRBD2 (6 bases). Germline values: CDR1 MNHEY, CDR2 SMNVEV (reference sequence). This CDR3 contains 16 residues. The ends were cut back, 0 bases at V and 0 bases at J, with 8 bases in the middle. The CDR3 DNA sequence: TGTGCCAGCAGTTTATCGCGGGGCCCGAACACCGGGGAGCTGTTTTTT. This encodes CASSLSRGPNTGELFF.

The V call is TRBV5-4, the J call TRBJ1-3; no definite D call. This CDR3 spans 15 amino acids. Trimming cost V 0 bases and J 4 bases, with 11 bases left between them. Germline V gives CDR1 SGHNT, CDR2 YYREEE (reference sequence). The CDR3 DNA is TGTGCCAGCAGCTTGGCCGGAACAGCGGGAAACACCATATATTTT. Encoded protein: CASSLAGTAGNTIYF.

The J gene is TRBJ2-1, the V gene TRBV11-2; the D call may be TRBD1 or TRBD2 (5 bases each). The CDR3 has 14 amino acids. The germline V gene encodes CDR1 SGHAT and CDR2 FQNNGV. V dropped 1 base and J dropped 6 bases, with 10 bases sitting between them. The DNA for the CDR3 is TGTGCCAGCAGCTTAGCGCACGGGACCAATGAGCAGTTCTTC. Its translation is CASSLAHGTNEQFF.

The chain joins TRBV12-5 to TRBJ2-2; 14 nucleotides line up with TRBD2. Looked up from germline, CDR1 is LGHNT and CDR2 is FRNRAP. V gave up 4 bases and J gave up 2 bases; unmatched junction bases: 3. This CDR3 is built from 17 residues. The CDR3 DNA sequence: TGTGCTAGTGGTTCCGGGACTAGCGGGAGAAACACCGGGGAGCTGTTTTTT. This codes for CASGSGTSGRNTGELFF. The variable domain in full, completed from reference TRBV12-5 and TRBJ2-2, reads DARVTQTPRHKVTEMGQEVTMRCQPILGHNTVFWYRQTMMQGLELLAYFRNRAPLDDSGMPKDRFSAEMPDATLATLKIQPSEPRDSAVYFCASGSGTSGRNTGELFFGEGSRLTVL.

This chain connects TRBV29-1 to TRBJ1-1; no clear D gene. V was pared by 4 bases and J by 4 bases, with 7 bases between. CDR3 length: 11 residues. The germline gives CDR1 SQVTM, CDR2 ANQGSEA. The CDR3, as DNA: TGCAGCGTTGTGCCCTTCACTGAAGCTTTCTTT. Its translation: CSVVPFTEAFF.

The chain has TRBV11-2 and TRBJ2-7, with a tentative D call TRBD2 (7 bases). The CDR3 covers 15 residues. In germline, CDR1 is SGHAT, CDR2 FQNNGV. The ends were cut back, 1 base at V and 0 bases at J, with 10 bases in the middle. CDR3: CASSLAGGTSYEQYF. CDR3 sequence (DNA): TGTGCCAGCAGCTTAGCGGGGGGCACCTCCTACGAGCAGTACTTC. Combining the CDR3 with reference TRBV11-2 and TRBJ2-7 gives the whole variable domain EAGVAQSPRYKIIEKRQSVAFWCNPISGHATLYWYQQILGQGPKLLIQFQNNGVVDDSQLPKDRFSAERLKGVDSTLKIQPAKLEDSAVYLCASSLAGGTSYEQYFGPGTRLTVT.

This clone was picked up one time. The rearrangement links TRBV4-1 to TRBJ2-3, with TRBD2 identical over 8 bases. With 1 base clipped from V and 1 base from J, the junction kept 4 bases outside the gene matches. There are 16 residues in the CDR3. Looked up from germline, CDR1 is MGHRA and CDR2 is YSYEKL. Here the CDR3 reads CASSQVAGLGTDTQYF. DNA of the CDR3: TGCGCCAGCAGCCAAGTAGCGGGGCTCGGCACAGATACGCAGTATTTT.

CDR3 sequence reads: CASSPLDRGYTGELFF. The CDR3 DNA reads TGTGCCAGCAGTCCCCTTGACAGGGGCTACACCGGGGAGCTGTTTTTT. The J gene is TRBJ2-2, the V gene TRBV27; 8 bases fit TRBD1. After removal of 5 bases from V and 3 bases from J, the junction contained 8 bases not matched to a gene. Looked up from germline, CDR1 is MNHEY and CDR2 is SMNVEV (reference sequence). The CDR3 covers 16 residues.

This clone was observed once. J is TRBJ2-3 and V is TRBV1; no check of the table's D call, TRBD1, against the DNA was made. TRBV1 is a documented pseudogene. The CDR3 runs 17 residues. For the CDR3, the DNA is TGCACCAGCAGCCAAGATATGCAGGGGGGAAACACAGATACGCAGTATTTT. As protein: CTSSQDMQGGNTDTQYF.

The V gene is TRBV5-1, the J gene TRBJ2-7, with 9 bases identical to TRBD1. The J segment lost 3 bases and the V segment lost 2 bases, leaving 3 bases of the junction unmatched. This CDR3 comprises 14 residues. Germline V CDR1 and CDR2: SGHRS, YFSETQ. CDR3 DNA sequence: TGCGCCAGCAGCTTTCGGACAGGGGACTACGAGCAGTACTTC. Its translation: CASSFRTGDYEQYF. Drawing the rest from reference TRBV5-1 and TRBJ2-7, the complete variable domain is KAGVTQTPRYLIKTRGQQVTLSCSPISGHRSVSWYQQTPGQGLQFLFEYFSETQRNKGNFPGRFSGRQFSNSRSEMNVSTLELGDSALYLCASSFRTGDYEQYFGPGTRLTVT.

This clone was seen just once. The chain carries TRBV7-3 and TRBJ2-2, with D possibly TRBD1 on 5 matching bases. CDR1 SGHTA and CDR2 FQGTGA come from the germline V gene. The V and J ends lost 5 bases and 3 bases respectively, with 16 bases between them. This CDR3 region has 16 residues. The CDR3, as DNA: TGTGCCAGCAGCAGGGGTTCGGCGGTAGACACCGGGGAGCTGTTTTTT. This gives the protein CASSRGSAVDTGELFF.

This clone was picked up a small number of times. The rearrangement uses TRBV5-4 and TRBJ2-1; D is perhaps TRBD2 (6 bases). The ends were cut back, 0 bases at V and 2 bases at J, with 9 bases in the middle. From germline, CDR1 is SGHNT and CDR2 YYREEE (reference sequence). The CDR3 is 15 amino acids. The CDR3 here is CASSLGGGTYNEQFF. The CDR3 coding sequence is TGTGCCAGCAGCTTGGGGGGAGGTACCTACAATGAGCAGTTCTTC. The full variable domain, in which reference TRBV5-4 and TRBJ2-1 provide the parts outside the CDR3, is ETGVTQSPTHLIKTRGQQVTLRCSSQSGHNTVSWYQQALGQGPQFIFQYYREEENGRGNFPPRFSGLQFPNYSSELNVNALELDDSALYLCASSLGGGTYNEQFFGPGTRLTVL.